What follows is one T cell receptor (beta chain) and its context. This CDR3 contains 16 residues. The ends lost 5 bases at V and 4 bases at J; junction bases unmatched: 11. Germline loops: CDR1 KGHDR, CDR2 SFDVKD. This sample is drawn from a study of blood T cell repertoires in COVID-19. Whole-study context: Samples representing acute and convalescent COVID-19 were sourced from the United States, Italy and Spain. T cells, B-cell-depleted T cells, or PBMCs supplied cDNA or gDNA.

In the authors' methods: The assay estimated nucleated cells by amplifying reference gene primers. The repertoire was sequenced with immunoSEQ multiplex PCR; TCRdb's copy has only in-frame clones and lacks some. That table gives V, J and clone size, and the DNA gave D and trimming. The top ten hold approximately 4% of the sample, which has 250,000 to 300,000 clones, about 86% seen once. The genes are TRBV24-1 and TRBJ2-5; 8 bases align to TRBD2. Specimen: peripheral blood. The sequence came from a man between 18 and 35 years old with active or convalescent COVID-19. The CDR3 DNA reads TGTGCCACCAGTGCCCCCAGAGCGGGGGAGGTAGAGACCCAGTACTTC. Translated: CATSAPRAGEVETQYF.